This record concerns one T cell receptor beta chain sequence. This clonotype has more than one count but fewer than ten. Its binding antigen is unknown. Base qualities are not at hand, and no much larger clone is one base apart. The record originates from a study of identical twins (dated by TCRdb to the mid-2010s). Concerning the study at large: The study deep-sequenced TCR alpha and beta repertoires from monozygotic twins, unrelated adults of various ages and cord blood to test whether fetal clonotypes persist. Replicate twin experiments were performed at different times using different library preparation protocols to rule out contamination.

Broad study findings and their caveats: Out-of-frame TCR alpha sharing in monozygotic twins was systematically underestimated by recombination models, whereas sharing between unrelated individuals was in agreement with the recombination models. Zero-insertion analyses could be partly confounded by invariant T cells such as MAIT and iNKT, though diverse VJ usage argued against such confounding for most clonotypes. Abundant cord blood beta clonotypes had fewer insertions, young adult naive repertoires showed a similar but weaker trend, and memory repertoires showed no such trend. Compared with coincidental sharing between unrelated individuals, an excess of low generation-probability sequences was observed among out-of-frame TCR alpha sequences shared between twins. The excess sharing between twins in beta out-of-frame sequences was weaker because fewer shared sequences reduced the signal-to-noise ratio. Because the same donors could not be followed over many years, the conclusions relied on cross-sectional statistical analysis.

Only healthy Caucasian donors were included. The twin cohort consisted of three pairs of female monozygotic twins, all aged roughly 18 to 29 years. Positive isolation kits from Invitrogen were used to isolate the CD4+ and CD8+ T cell populations. The germline V gene sets CDR1 to SGHTA and CDR2 to FQGTGA. Counted from cysteine to phenylalanine, this CDR3 has 14 amino acids. Only the CDR3 region is kept as DNA, spanning 42 bases read in frame from base 1. At the junction V is shortened by 6 bases and J by 8 bases; bases outside the gene matches: 10. Libraries were constructed by 5' RACE. Sequencing was performed on an Illumina HiSeq 2000. A universal primer binding site was introduced by template switching, and a unique molecular identifier was present in the final cDNA, enabling accurate counting of TCR cDNA molecules. Specific primers in the conserved constant-segment region were used to synthesize first-strand cDNA for TCR alpha and beta chains. To control for contamination, every cDNA library carried two barcodes: a SMART-Mk sample barcode plus Illumina barcodes. Two successive PCR steps introduced TruSeq adapter sequences along with Illumina sample barcodes. Sequencing of the TCR alpha and beta cDNA libraries was done on the Illumina HiSeq platform using custom primers. The authors' analysis ran thus. Unique molecular identifiers were extracted from raw reads with MiGEC, and CDR3 positions were determined with MiXCR. Recombination models were inferred per individual with the repgenHMM and IGoR tools using an EM algorithm. Shared clonotype analysis was performed with the tcR package in R, normalizing sharing by the product of cloneset sizes. Out-of-frame nonproductive sequences were analyzed to study raw recombination free of thymic and clonal selection effects. Using fastp trimming at Q25 and MiXCR clonotype assembly, TCRdb reanalyzed the public sequencing data and kept in-frame beta chains. Duplicate CDR3 protein sequences are folded into a single record with the most common DNA and genes. What appears here as the V and J calls and clone size reflects TCRdb's work, not the paper's. For this sample there are about 550,000 distinct CDR3 sequences; about 22% appear just once. The top ten hold more than 0.4% of the sample.

In addition, the sample was reused for a study of yellow fever vaccine responses in identical twins. That second publication adds: According to the authors, in identical twins the way T cells responded to vaccination appeared partly convergent and partly personalized. Focusing on identical twins, the study followed the T cell clones that responded to the vaccine, and did so with precision.

The sequenced material came from CD4+ T cells sorted from blood. The receptor was derived from a woman aged 18-35 years in good health. The V and J genes are TRBV7-3 and TRBJ2-1, with TRBD2 identical over 7 junction bases. The DNA reads TGTGCCAGCAGTCCGGGCGGGAGTTCTGATGAGCAGTTCTTC. It specifies CASSPGGSSDEQFF.